This is a list of T cell receptor beta chains from one sample in a study of T cell responses to AZD1222 COVID-19 vaccine. This table comes from immunoSEQ multiplex PCR, and its TCRdb copy is limited to in-frame clones, with some not included. This sample has 150,000 to 200,000 clones, with over 80% found just once. This sample comprised peripheral blood, obtained on day 0 of MenACWY control vaccination. These receptors were taken from an adult in good health. CDR3s include the opening cysteine and the closing phenylalanine or tryptophan. Fields, in order: clone size, V gene, D gene, CDR3 length, J gene, CDR3 DNA, CDR3 protein. The D gene is left open where the match is weak. Clone size is shown for a subset of rows, as once, few, many or a class of expanded clone.

clone size: -
V gene: TRBV5-1
D gene: TRBD2
CDR3 length: 17
J gene: TRBJ2-7
CDR3 DNA: TGCGCCAGCAGCATAGGGACTAGCGGGACGGTCCTCTACGAGCAGTACTTC
CDR3 protein: CASSIGTSGTVLYEQYF

clone size: -
V gene: TRBV6-2/TRBV6-3
D gene: TRBD1
CDR3 length: 14
J gene: TRBJ1-2
CDR3 DNA: TGTGCCAGCAGTCAGACAGGGGTTAGCTATGGCTACACCTTC
CDR3 protein: CASSQTGVSYGYTF

clone size: -
V gene: TRBV7-2
D gene: -
CDR3 length: 14
J gene: TRBJ2-7
CDR3 DNA: TGTGCCAGCAGCGGAGCGGAAAGCTCCTACGAGCAGTACTTC
CDR3 protein: CASSGAESSYEQYF

clone size: -
V gene: TRBV4-2
D gene: -
CDR3 length: 14
J gene: TRBJ1-1
CDR3 DNA: TGTGCCAGCAAGTGGCAAGGATCATACACTGAAGCTTTCTTT
CDR3 protein: CASKWQGSYTEAFF

clone size: -
V gene: TRBV2
D gene: TRBD2
CDR3 length: 14
J gene: TRBJ2-3
CDR3 DNA: TGTGCCAGCAGTGTGCGGGAGGGAGGAGATACGCAGTATTTT
CDR3 protein: CASSVREGGDTQYF

clone size: -
V gene: TRBV5-1
D gene: -
CDR3 length: 12
J gene: TRBJ2-5
CDR3 DNA: TGCGCCAGCAGTCCCTATGGGGAGACCCAGTACTTC
CDR3 protein: CASSPYGETQYF

clone size: -
V gene: TRBV6-5
D gene: -
CDR3 length: 14
J gene: TRBJ2-7
CDR3 DNA: TGTGCCAGCAGTCCGGGAGTCTACTCCTACGAGCAGTACTTC
CDR3 protein: CASSPGVYSYEQYF

clone size: -
V gene: TRBV7-3
D gene: -
CDR3 length: 14
J gene: TRBJ2-3
CDR3 DNA: TGTGCCAGCAGCTCTTTAGACAGCCTAGATACGCAGTATTTT
CDR3 protein: CASSSLDSLDTQYF

clone size: few
V gene: TRBV5-4
D gene: -
CDR3 length: 15
J gene: TRBJ2-2
CDR3 DNA: TGTGCCAGCAGCTTGTTCTCTGGGAGGCCCGGGGAGCTGTTTTTT
CDR3 protein: CASSLFSGRPGELFF

clone size: -
V gene: TRBV7-2
D gene: -
CDR3 length: 13
J gene: TRBJ2-3
CDR3 DNA: TGTGCCAGCAGCCCCCAAAACACAGATACGCAGTATTTT
CDR3 protein: CASSPQNTDTQYF

clone size: -
V gene: TRBV4-1
D gene: TRBD2
CDR3 length: 14
J gene: TRBJ2-7
CDR3 DNA: TGCGCCAGCAGCCAAGAGGGACTAGCCTACGAGCAGTACTTC
CDR3 protein: CASSQEGLAYEQYF

clone size: -
V gene: TRBV7-9
D gene: -
CDR3 length: 17
J gene: TRBJ2-3
CDR3 DNA: TGTGCCAGCAGCTACTTCCAGACAGGGACTAGCACAGATACGCAGTATTTT
CDR3 protein: CASSYFQTGTSTDTQYF

clone size: -
V gene: TRBV5-1
D gene: -
CDR3 length: 15
J gene: TRBJ1-6
CDR3 DNA: TGCGCCAGCAGCTTCATGAACAGGTCTAATTCACCCCTCCACTTT
CDR3 protein: CASSFMNRSNSPLHF

clone size: -
V gene: TRBV4-1
D gene: TRBD2
CDR3 length: 19
J gene: TRBJ2-1
CDR3 DNA: TGCGCCAGCAGCCAAATCGGGTTAGCGGGAGGGAGCTCCTACAATGAGCAGTTCTTC
CDR3 protein: CASSQIGLAGGSSYNEQFF

clone size: -
V gene: TRBV19
D gene: -
CDR3 length: 14
J gene: TRBJ2-1
CDR3 DNA: TGTGCCAGTAAATTGAACAGATATTACAATGAGCAGTTCTTC
CDR3 protein: CASKLNRYYNEQFF

clone size: -
V gene: TRBV6-5
D gene: TRBD1
CDR3 length: 14
J gene: TRBJ1-2
CDR3 DNA: TGTGCCAGCAGTATCAGGGGGGTGGGATATGGCTACACCTTC
CDR3 protein: CASSIRGVGYGYTF

clone size: -
V gene: TRBV29-1
D gene: -
CDR3 length: 12
J gene: TRBJ2-5
CDR3 DNA: TGCAGCGTTGAGATCGATGGAGAGACCCAGTACTTC
CDR3 protein: CSVEIDGETQYF

clone size: -
V gene: TRBV24-1
D gene: -
CDR3 length: 14
J gene: TRBJ2-1
CDR3 DNA: TGTGCCACCAGTGATTTTTCCAGGAACAATGAGCAGTTCTTC
CDR3 protein: CATSDFSRNNEQFF

clone size: -
V gene: TRBV19
D gene: TRBD1
CDR3 length: 15
J gene: TRBJ1-6
CDR3 DNA: TGTGCCAGTAGTGACCAACAGGGGATCGGTTCACCCCTCCACTTT
CDR3 protein: CASSDQQGIGSPLHF

clone size: -
V gene: TRBV19
D gene: -
CDR3 length: 13
J gene: TRBJ2-7
CDR3 DNA: TGTGCCAGTAGTGTAGGGGAGATCGACGAGCAGTACTTC
CDR3 protein: CASSVGEIDEQYF

clone size: once
V gene: TRBV5-1
D gene: -
CDR3 length: 16
J gene: TRBJ1-1
CDR3 DNA: TGCGCCAGCAGCACAGCAATCGGGTGGGAGAACACTGAAGCTTTCTTT
CDR3 protein: CASSTAIGWENTEAFF

clone size: -
V gene: TRBV9
D gene: -
CDR3 length: 14
J gene: TRBJ1-2
CDR3 DNA: TGTGCCAGCAGCTCCCAGGACGGATACTCTGGCTACACCTTC
CDR3 protein: CASSSQDGYSGYTF

clone size: -
V gene: TRBV5-1
D gene: -
CDR3 length: 16
J gene: TRBJ2-1
CDR3 DNA: TGCGCCAGCAGCCCTCTATCGGGGGAGCTTTACAATGAGCAGTTCTTC
CDR3 protein: CASSPLSGELYNEQFF

clone size: once
V gene: TRBV4-3
D gene: -
CDR3 length: 16
J gene: TRBJ2-7
CDR3 DNA: TGCGCCAGCAGCCAAGATTTCGGAATGGGGTCCTACGAGCAGTACTTC
CDR3 protein: CASSQDFGMGSYEQYF

clone size: -
V gene: TRBV29-1
D gene: -
CDR3 length: 14
J gene: TRBJ1-3
CDR3 DNA: TGCAGCGTTACGGGACGGAACTCTGGAAACACCATATATTTT
CDR3 protein: CSVTGRNSGNTIYF

clone size: -
V gene: TRBV7-9
D gene: -
CDR3 length: 14
J gene: TRBJ1-1
CDR3 DNA: TGTGCCAGCAGCTTCGAGGACATGAACACTGAAGCTTTCTTT
CDR3 protein: CASSFEDMNTEAFF

clone size: -
V gene: TRBV4-3
D gene: -
CDR3 length: 13
J gene: TRBJ1-2
CDR3 DNA: TGCGCCAGCAGCCAAGATGGAGGCTATGGCTACACCTTC
CDR3 protein: CASSQDGGYGYTF

clone size: once
V gene: TRBV12-3/TRBV12-4
D gene: TRBD1
CDR3 length: 12
J gene: TRBJ2-4
CDR3 DNA: TGTGCCAGCAGCTTAACAACCACAGGGGTGTACTTC
CDR3 protein: CASSLTTTGVYF

clone size: -
V gene: TRBV28
D gene: -
CDR3 length: 15
J gene: TRBJ2-7
CDR3 DNA: TGTGCCAGCGCACAAACAGGGTATTCATCCTACGAGCAGTACTTC
CDR3 protein: CASAQTGYSSYEQYF

clone size: -
V gene: TRBV14
D gene: -
CDR3 length: 14
J gene: TRBJ1-1
CDR3 DNA: TGTGCCAGCAGCCAAGGTAGTCCGGGGACTGAAGCTTTCTTT
CDR3 protein: CASSQGSPGTEAFF

clone size: -
V gene: TRBV14
D gene: TRBD1
CDR3 length: 17
J gene: TRBJ1-6
CDR3 DNA: TGTGCCAGCAGCCAAGGGACCGGGACAGGGGGCTATTCACCCCTCCACTTT
CDR3 protein: CASSQGTGTGGYSPLHF

clone size: -
V gene: TRBV27
D gene: -
CDR3 length: 15
J gene: TRBJ1-5
CDR3 DNA: TGTGCCAGCAGTTTATCGGGGCAAGGGTATCAGCCCCAGCATTTT
CDR3 protein: CASSLSGQGYQPQHF

clone size: -
V gene: TRBV28
D gene: -
CDR3 length: 14
J gene: TRBJ1-5
CDR3 DNA: TGTGCCAGCAGCCCTACGCTAATTGCCGACGAGCAGCATTTT
CDR3 protein: CASSPTLIADEQHF

clone size: -
V gene: TRBV24-1
D gene: -
CDR3 length: 15
J gene: TRBJ2-7
CDR3 DNA: TGTGCCACCAGTGACCCGGGACGGAATTCCTACGAGCAGTACTTC
CDR3 protein: CATSDPGRNSYEQYF

clone size: -
V gene: TRBV5-1
D gene: TRBD2
CDR3 length: 15
J gene: TRBJ2-5
CDR3 DNA: TGCGCCAGCAGCTTTCGCGGGGGGGCGGGAGAGACCCAGTACTTC
CDR3 protein: CASSFRGGAGETQYF